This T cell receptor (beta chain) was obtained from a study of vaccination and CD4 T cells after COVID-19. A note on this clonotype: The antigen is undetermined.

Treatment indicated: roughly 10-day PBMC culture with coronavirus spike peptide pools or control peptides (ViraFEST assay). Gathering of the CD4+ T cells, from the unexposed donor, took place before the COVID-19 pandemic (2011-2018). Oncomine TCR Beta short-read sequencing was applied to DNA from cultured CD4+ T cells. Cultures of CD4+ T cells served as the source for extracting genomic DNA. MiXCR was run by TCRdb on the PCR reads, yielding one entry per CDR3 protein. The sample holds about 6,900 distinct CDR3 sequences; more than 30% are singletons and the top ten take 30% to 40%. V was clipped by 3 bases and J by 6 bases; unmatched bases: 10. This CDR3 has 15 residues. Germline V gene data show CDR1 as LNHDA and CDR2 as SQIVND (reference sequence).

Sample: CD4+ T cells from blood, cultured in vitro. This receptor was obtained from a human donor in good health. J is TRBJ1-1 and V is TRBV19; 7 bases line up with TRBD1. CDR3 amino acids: CASSILFMTGPEAFF. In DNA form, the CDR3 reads TGTGCCAGTAGTATCTTATTCATGACAGGGCCTGAAGCTTTCTTT.